The rows below give T cell receptor beta chains drawn from one sample of a study of blood T cell repertoires in COVID-19. Sequenced by immunoSEQ multiplex PCR; TCRdb stores in-frame clones only, minus some. Of about 76,000 clones in the sample, approximately 78% were seen once. Material for sequencing was peripheral blood. The receptors originated from a human donor in a cohort sampled during active COVID-19. The CDR3 runs from the conserved cysteine through the conserved F or W.

J: TRBJ2-7; V: TRBV6-6; CDR3: CASRRPGQGSYEQYF
J: TRBJ2-7; V: TRBV19; CDR3: CASKTGHSSSYEQYF
J: TRBJ2-2; V: TRBV27; CDR3: CASSITGGYTGELFF
J: TRBJ2-7; V: TRBV15; CDR3: CATSRATGGAYEQYF
J: TRBJ2-7; V: TRBV2; CDR3: CASSYRSYEQYF
J: TRBJ1-5; V: TRBV29-1; CDR3: CSVGVGTVDQPQHF
J: TRBJ2-7; V: TRBV7-2; CDR3: CASSQNRGPSYEQYF
J: TRBJ1-2; V: TRBV4-2; CDR3: CASSPGDRKNGYTF
J: TRBJ2-7; V: TRBV14; CDR3: CASSQRLARTFYEQYF
J: TRBJ2-1; V: TRBV10-1; CDR3: CASSPENYNEQFF
J: TRBJ1-2; V: TRBV5-4; CDR3: CASSLDRQGNYGYTF
J: TRBJ2-7; V: TRBV4-2; CDR3: CASSQVDGGPTYEQYF
J: TRBJ2-1; V: TRBV5-4; CDR3: CASSPGPRTEFF
J: TRBJ2-1; V: TRBV19; CDR3: CASSSLTGVSQDEQFF
J: TRBJ2-5; V: TRBV13; CDR3: CASSARGGQMETQYF
J: TRBJ2-5; V: TRBV3-1/TRBV3-2; CDR3: CASSRAGGPETQYF